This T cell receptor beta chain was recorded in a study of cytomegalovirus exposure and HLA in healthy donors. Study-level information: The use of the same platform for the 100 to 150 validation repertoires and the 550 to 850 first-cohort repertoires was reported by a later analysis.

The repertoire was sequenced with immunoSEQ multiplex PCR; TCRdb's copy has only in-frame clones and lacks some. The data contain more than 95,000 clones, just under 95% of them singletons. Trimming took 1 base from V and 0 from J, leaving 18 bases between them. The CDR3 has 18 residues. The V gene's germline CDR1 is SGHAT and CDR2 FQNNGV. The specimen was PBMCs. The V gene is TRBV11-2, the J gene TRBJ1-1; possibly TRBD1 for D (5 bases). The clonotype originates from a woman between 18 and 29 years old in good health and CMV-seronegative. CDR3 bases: TGTGCCAGCAGCTTAGGTCTGGAGGGGTTAGATATGAACACTGAAGCTTTCTTT. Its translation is CASSLGLEGLDMNTEAFF.